These 30 T cell receptor beta chains were all obtained from the same sample, sequenced in a study of OX40 agonist ivuxolimab in advanced cancers. Sequenced by immunoSEQ multiplex PCR; TCRdb stores in-frame clones only, minus some. The data show roughly 79,000 clones, with less than 95% seen just once and 1.5% to 2% held by the top ten. Sample: CD4+ or CD8+ T cells sorted from blood, taken in a trial of the OX40 agonist ivuxolimab. The receptors originated from an adult with an advanced solid tumor such as melanoma, head and neck, liver or kidney cancer.

The chain couples TRBV2 to TRBJ2-2; 9 bases align to TRBD2. V lost 8 bases and J lost 1; bases outside the gene matches: 11. The V gene's germline CDR1 is SNHLY and CDR2 FYNNEI. The CDR3 runs 17 residues. CDR3 nucleotide sequence: TGTGCCAGCCGGGGGGTAGCGGGAGATAAGAACACCGGGGAGCTGTTTTTT. It yields the protein CASRGVAGDKNTGELFF.

The gene calls are TRBV30 and TRBJ2-7; D possibly corresponds to TRBD1 (5 bases). The CDR3 totals 13 residues. V was trimmed by 2 bases and J by 2 bases, leaving 10 bases between them. CDR1 is GTSNPN and CDR2 is SVGIG in the germline V gene (reference sequence). Here the CDR3 reads CAWSQWGTYEQYF. The CDR3 DNA reads TGTGCCTGGAGTCAGTGGGGCACCTACGAGCAGTACTTC.

V gene TRBV4-1 combines with J gene TRBJ1-4; D may be TRBD1 (5 bases). Germline V gene sequence: CDR1 MGHRA, CDR2 YSYEKL. Trimming shortened V by 4 bases and J by 7 bases, and 16 bases separated the two germline ends. The CDR3 runs 15 residues. Written as DNA, the CDR3 is TGCGCCAGCAGCCCGAACCCCTACGACAGTGAAAAACTGTTTTTT. Its translation is CASSPNPYDSEKLFF.

The rearrangement joins TRBV7-8 to TRBJ2-7, with D unresolved. Looked up from germline, CDR1 is SGHVS and CDR2 is FQNEAQ. The CDR3 loop spans 13 amino acids. Trimming shortened V by 5 bases and J by 2 bases, and 10 bases separated the two germline ends. The CDR3 nucleotides are TGTGCCAGCAGCGGCCGGGTGACCTACGAGCAGTACTTC. Translated, it gives CASSGRVTYEQYF.

The chain has TRBV5-4 and TRBJ2-3, with D possibly matching TRBD2 (5 bases). Trimming cost V 2 bases and J 0 bases, with 7 bases left between them. The CDR3 has 14 amino acids. In germline, CDR1 is SGHNT, CDR2 YYREEE (reference sequence). DNA for the CDR3: TGTGCCAGCAGCTTCGGCGGGAGCACAGATACGCAGTATTTT. Amino acids: CASSFGGSTDTQYF.

This chain links TRBV11-3 with TRBJ2-7; D remains ambiguous. The germline V gene encodes CDR1 SGHNT and CDR2 YENEEA. The CDR3 has 13 residues. V was pared by 1 base and J by 0 bases, with 4 bases between. CDR3 residues: CASSLAGSYEQYF. CDR3 nucleotides: TGTGCCAGCAGCTTAGCAGGCTCCTACGAGCAGTACTTC.

This clone was seen only once. The chain is built from TRBV7-2 and TRBJ1-2; maybe TRBD1 (6 bases). The V end lost 1 base, the J end lost 5 bases, and 14 bases lay between the germline ends. CDR1 and CDR2 from the germline V gene are SGHTA and FQGNSA. The CDR3 covers 15 residues. The CDR3 reads CASSLGGGAGYGYTF. In DNA, the CDR3 is TGTGCCAGCAGCTTAGGTGGGGGGGCAGGATATGGCTACACCTTC.

The CDR3 reads CASRRGDRETQYF. The CDR3 region has the DNA TGTGCCAGCAGGAGGGGAGATAGGGAGACCCAGTACTTC. This chain joins TRBV6-6 and TRBJ2-5; possibly TRBD1 or TRBD2 for D (5 bases each). The germline V gene encodes CDR1 MNHNY and CDR2 SVGAGI (reference sequence). V shed 6 bases and J shed 5 bases, with 13 bases lying between them. The CDR3 loop spans 13 amino acids.

This chain connects TRBV6-1 to TRBJ2-1; TRBD1 matches 7 bases. The CDR3 loop spans 13 amino acids. The V gene end was trimmed by 6 bases and the J gene end by 3 bases; junction bases not matched to a gene: 2. Germline values: CDR1 MNHNS, CDR2 SASEGT. In DNA, the CDR3 is TGTGCCAGCAGATCAGGGGGCTACAATGAGCAGTTCTTC. Translated: CASRSGGYNEQFF.

The J gene is TRBJ2-7, the V gene TRBV30; D possibly corresponds to TRBD1 (6 bases). CDR3 length equals 13 residues. CDR1 GTSNPN and CDR2 SVGIG come from the germline V gene (reference sequence). V was clipped by 4 bases and J by 5 bases, with 15 bases between them. Here the CDR3 reads CAWIMDRENEQYF. The CDR3 bases are TGTGCCTGGATTATGGACAGAGAAAACGAGCAGTACTTC.

The chain recombines TRBV7-2 with TRBJ1-4; no clear D. The CDR3 contains 12 residues. Trimming pared 4 bases from V and 8 bases from J, leaving 8 bases between. The germline V gene encodes CDR1 SGHTA and CDR2 FQGNSA. In DNA form, the CDR3 reads TGTGCCAGCAGCTCCGGATCGGAAAAACTGTTTTTT. It translates to CASSSGSEKLFF.

The chain links TRBV6-6 to TRBJ1-1, with D perhaps TRBD1 (6 bases). V was trimmed by 8 bases and J by 10 bases, leaving 14 bases between them. The CDR3 runs 11 residues. Germline V CDR1 and CDR2: MNHNY, SVGAGI (reference sequence). This CDR3 reads CASQGTNRAFF. The CDR3 DNA follows: TGTGCCAGCCAAGGGACAAACCGAGCTTTCTTT.

This chain connects TRBV19 to TRBJ2-2; 8 positions agree with TRBD1. CDR3 length: 17 amino acids. V lost 1 base and J lost 1; bases outside the gene matches: 5. Per germline, CDR1 LNHDA and CDR2 SQIVND (reference sequence). The CDR3 DNA reads TGTGCCAGTAGTATAGTCGGCAGGGGGCAGAACACCGGGGAGCTGTTTTTT. It yields the protein CASSIVGRGQNTGELFF. The full variable domain, its missing parts supplied by reference TRBV19 and TRBJ2-2, is DGGITQSPKYLFRKEGQNVTLSCEQNLNHDAMYWYRQDPGQGLRLIYYSQIVNDFQKGDIAEGYSVSREKKESFPLTVTSAQKNPTAFYLCASSIVGRGQNTGELFFGEGSRLTVL.

The CDR3 here is CASSSGTPAETQYF. CDR3 coding DNA: TGTGCCAGCAGCTCCGGGACCCCCGCAGAGACCCAGTACTTC. The chain joins TRBV7-9 to TRBJ2-5; D possibly uses TRBD1 or TRBD2 (5 bases each). V was clipped by 4 bases and J by 4 bases, with 13 bases between them. Germline loops: CDR1 SEHNR, CDR2 FQNEAQ (reference sequence). The CDR3 loop spans 14 amino acids.

V is TRBV5-4 and J is TRBJ2-3; D unclear. There are 11 residues in the CDR3. Germline lookup yields CDR1 SGHNT and CDR2 YYREEE (reference sequence). Trimming left V 5 bases short and J 4 bases short, with 5 bases between. The DNA for the CDR3 is TGTGCCAGCAGTTTAGCAGATACGCAGTATTTT. Translated, it gives CASSLADTQYF.

This rearrangement joins TRBV4-2 to TRBJ2-7, with 10 bases aligning to TRBD2. This CDR3 is built from 16 residues. V gave up 0 bases and J gave up 8 bases; unmatched junction bases: 10. Germline V gene lookup returns CDR1 LGHNA and CDR2 YNFKEQ. CDR3 in DNA: TGTGCCAGCAGCCAAGATCTGGTAGCGGGAGGTGGCAAGCAGTACTTC. The encoded protein is CASSQDLVAGGGKQYF.

The chain's CDR3 is CASSPRQGRFGGGETQYF. DNA of the CDR3: TGTGCCAGCAGTCCGAGACAGGGTCGTTTCGGGGGAGGGGAGACCCAGTACTTC. This chain connects TRBV25-1 to TRBJ2-5; D tentatively fits TRBD1 or TRBD2 (7 bases each). Trimming took 5 bases from V and 5 from J, leaving 27 bases between them. Germline V gene data show CDR1 as MGHDK and CDR2 as SYGVNS. The length of the CDR3 is 18 residues. The whole variable domain, remainder taken from reference TRBV25-1 and TRBJ2-5, is EADIYQTPRYLVIGTGKKITLECSQTMGHDKMYWYQQDPGMELHLIHYSYGVNSTEKGDLSSESTVSRIRTEHFPLTLESARPSHTSQYLCASSPRQGRFGGGETQYFGPGTRLLVL.

The rearrangement links TRBV4-1 to TRBJ2-3; a weak D match, TRBD2 (5 bases). Germline values: CDR1 MGHRA, CDR2 YSYEKL. The CDR3 totals 18 residues. V lost 3 bases and J 1 base, leaving 20 bases between the germline ends. The CDR3 is CASSQLRSSVSGTDTQYF. DNA of the CDR3: TGCGCCAGCAGCCAGCTCCGGTCATCAGTTAGCGGCACAGATACGCAGTATTTT.

The J gene is TRBJ1-4, the V gene TRBV27; 7 bases match TRBD1. With 6 bases clipped from V and 7 bases from J, the junction kept 11 bases outside the gene matches. CDR1 is MNHEY and CDR2 is SMNVEV in the germline V gene (reference sequence). The CDR3 extends over 15 amino acids. Written as DNA, the CDR3 is TGTGCCAGCAGAAGATCCGGGACAGTAGTTGAAAAACTGTTTTTT. Protein sequence: CASRRSGTVVEKLFF. The complete variable domain, with remaining parts taken from reference TRBV27 and TRBJ1-4, reads EAQVTQNPRYLITVTGKKLTVTCSQNMNHEYMSWYRQDPGLGLRQIYYSMNVEVTDKGDVPEGYKVSRKEKRNFPLILESPSPNQTSLYFCASRRSGTVVEKLFFGSGTQLSVL.

The J gene is TRBJ2-2, the V gene TRBV5-1, with 7 positions matching TRBD2. Unmatched junction bases numbered 4, after V lost 0 bases and J lost 2 bases. There are 16 residues in the CDR3. CDR1 SGHRS and CDR2 YFSETQ come from the germline V gene. The CDR3 nucleotides read TGCGCCAGCAGCTTGGCCGCGGGAGCTAACACCGGGGAGCTGTTTTTT. Its protein is CASSLAAGANTGELFF.

A single count supports this clone. As DNA, the CDR3 is TGTGCCTGGAACCGGGACTCGGCGAAGGGCGAGCAGTTCTTC. It specifies CAWNRDSAKGEQFF. This chain connects TRBV30 to TRBJ2-1; possibly TRBD2 for D (6 bases). CDR3 length equals 14 residues. CDR1 is GTSNPN and CDR2 is SVGIG in the germline V gene (reference sequence). The ends were cut back, 4 bases at V and 10 bases at J, with 20 bases in the middle.

The CDR3 coding sequence is TGTGCCAGCAGTAGAAAACAAGACTACGAGCAGTACTTC. Amino acid sequence: CASSRKQDYEQYF. V gene TRBV28 combines with J gene TRBJ2-7; D gene unclear. Germline V gene lookup returns CDR1 MDHEN and CDR2 SYDVKM. Trimming stripped 5 bases from V and 3 bases from J, with 11 bases between. The CDR3 has 13 amino acids.

V and J are TRBV5-1 and TRBJ2-2; D ambiguous. V dropped 1 base and J dropped 7 bases, with 8 bases sitting between them. This CDR3 is 13 amino acids long. Germline V gene sequence: CDR1 SGHRS, CDR2 YFSETQ. The DNA of the CDR3 is TGCGCCAGCAGCTTGACTGACGGCGGGGAGCTGTTTTTT. Encoded protein: CASSLTDGGELFF. The full variable domain, its missing parts supplied by reference TRBV5-1 and TRBJ2-2, is KAGVTQTPRYLIKTRGQQVTLSCSPISGHRSVSWYQQTPGQGLQFLFEYFSETQRNKGNFPGRFSGRQFSNSRSEMNVSTLELGDSALYLCASSLTDGGELFFGEGSRLTVL.

This chain links TRBV10-3 with TRBJ1-1, with D maybe TRBD1 (5 bases). Trimming removed 2 bases from V and 4 bases from J, with 11 bases in between. There are 14 residues in the CDR3. Germline lookup yields CDR1 ENHRY and CDR2 SYGVKD. DNA for the CDR3: TGTGCCATCAGTGAGGACAGTGGGACCACTGAAGCTTTCTTT. Protein: CAISEDSGTTEAFF.

The rearrangement links TRBV18 to TRBJ2-1, with 8 bases matching TRBD1. The CDR3 contains 15 residues. V was clipped by 6 bases and J by 5 bases; unmatched bases: 9. CDR1 is KGHSH and CDR2 is LQKENI in the germline V gene. CDR3: CASSQFDRGDNEQFF. For the CDR3, the DNA is TGTGCCAGCTCCCAATTTGACAGGGGAGACAATGAGCAGTTCTTC.

This chain links TRBV7-9 with TRBJ2-1; D may be TRBD2 (6 bases). Germline CDR1 SEHNR, CDR2 FQNEAQ (reference sequence). CDR3 length: 15 amino acids. V shed 2 bases and J shed 2 bases, with 10 bases lying between them. CDR3 residues: CASSLTGSAYNEQFF. CDR3 DNA: TGTGCCAGCAGCTTAACCGGGAGCGCCTACAATGAGCAGTTCTTC.

Written as DNA, the CDR3 is TGTGCCGCCCGGGACAGCCAGTTGGAGACCCAGTACTTC. Its protein is CAARDSQLETQYF. V and J are TRBV10-3 and TRBJ2-5; 7 bases agree with TRBD1. Per germline, CDR1 ENHRY and CDR2 SYGVKD. Losses at the gene ends were 11 bases for V and 5 bases for J; bases not matched to a gene: 11. The CDR3 runs 13 residues.

This sequence joins TRBV14 and TRBJ2-7; TRBD2 agrees at 9 bases. The trim removed 2 bases at V and 0 bases at J, leaving 2 bases unmatched. This CDR3 contains 15 residues. The germline V gene encodes CDR1 SGHDN and CDR2 FVKESK. This CDR3 is CASSQIAGASYEQYF. CDR3 in DNA: TGTGCCAGCAGCCAAATAGCGGGAGCCTCCTACGAGCAGTACTTC.

The chain recombines TRBV5-1 with TRBJ2-7; 8 nucleotides line up with TRBD1. Germline loops: CDR1 SGHRS, CDR2 YFSETQ. The CDR3 covers 17 residues. Trimming took 2 bases from V and 0 from J; bases not matched to a gene: 10. This chain's CDR3 is CASSFSSGQGYSYEQYF. For the CDR3, the DNA is TGCGCCAGCAGCTTCTCGTCAGGACAGGGATACTCCTACGAGCAGTACTTC. Full variable domain (remainder filled in from reference TRBV5-1 and TRBJ2-7): KAGVTQTPRYLIKTRGQQVTLSCSPISGHRSVSWYQQTPGQGLQFLFEYFSETQRNKGNFPGRFSGRQFSNSRSEMNVSTLELGDSALYLCASSFSSGQGYSYEQYFGPGTRLTVT.

V is TRBV5-6 and J is TRBJ1-2; 9 bases fit TRBD1. V trimming: 3 bases; J trimming: 4 bases; junction bases outside the gene matches: 7. This CDR3 has 15 residues. Per germline, CDR1 SGHDT and CDR2 YYEEEE. In DNA, the CDR3 is TGTGCCAGCAGCTCAGGACAGGGGAGGATCTATGGCTACACCTTC. It encodes CASSSGQGRIYGYTF.